The 23 T cell receptor beta chains presented below share a single source sample, sequenced in a study of identical twins. Each CDR3 protein gets one entry after TCRdb re-called the 5' RACE reads with MiXCR. Of about 470,000 distinct CDR3 sequences in the sample, approximately 24% were seen once. Separately, the same data were catalogued under a study of T cells expressing NK-cell markers.

The specimen sequenced was CD4+ T cells sorted from blood. All receptors derive from a woman aged 18-29 years in good health.

This sequence joins TRBV5-1 and TRBJ1-5, with D perhaps matching TRBD1 (5 bases). CDR1 is SGHRS, CDR2 YFSETQ, per germline. This CDR3 is 15 amino acids long. The V end was cut by 0 bases, the J end by 2 bases, with 9 bases between. The CDR3 here is CASSLAGDRNQPQHF. CDR3 DNA sequence: TGCGCCAGCAGCTTGGCGGGGGATCGCAATCAGCCCCAGCATTTT.

J is TRBJ2-7 and V is TRBV6-1; no reliable D call. The CDR3 is 16 residues long. V dropped 6 bases and J dropped 4 bases, with 22 bases sitting between them. Germline CDR1 and CDR2: MNHNS and SASEGT. The DNA of the CDR3 is TGTGCCAGCAGACTCTACCCGACGGGCGTTACTTACGAGCAGTACTTC. Translation: CASRLYPTGVTYEQYF.

The V gene is TRBV5-5, the J gene TRBJ2-3; D unclear. The germline V gene has CDR1 SGHKS and CDR2 YYEKEE (reference sequence). V was trimmed by 0 bases and J by 2 bases, leaving 10 bases between them. The length of the CDR3 is 15 residues. CDR3 nucleotides: TGTGCCAGCAGCTTGGGAGTGCTCATCACAGATACGCAGTATTTT. Its translation is CASSLGVLITDTQYF.

The gene calls are TRBV5-1 and TRBJ2-7; no clear D gene. CDR1 and CDR2 from the germline V gene are SGHRS and YFSETQ. V was pared by 0 bases and J by 0 bases, with 13 bases between. The CDR3 runs 16 residues. The CDR3 loop is CASSLATTEDSYEQYF. The CDR3 DNA follows: TGCGCCAGCAGCTTGGCTACGACCGAAGACTCCTACGAGCAGTACTTC.

V and J are TRBV12-5 and TRBJ1-2, with unresolved D. The length of the CDR3 is 13 residues. From germline, CDR1 is LGHNT and CDR2 FRNRAP. Trimming removed 2 bases at V and 4 bases at J, with 8 bases between. CDR3 DNA sequence: TGTGCTAGTGGTTTGCCCCGCATCTATGGCTACACCTTC. Amino acid sequence: CASGLPRIYGYTF.

In its sample, this clonotype was seen many times. V and J are TRBV5-1 and TRBJ2-1, with D hard to call. The CDR3 length is 15 residues. Germline values: CDR1 SGHRS, CDR2 YFSETQ. The V end lost 2 bases, the J end lost 0 bases, and 9 bases lay between the germline ends. DNA of the CDR3: TGCGCCAGCAGCTTAGGTCACCTCTCCTACAATGAGCAGTTCTTC. Its protein is CASSLGHLSYNEQFF.

This clonotype has at least ten counts. The rearrangement uses TRBV12-3 or TRBV12-4 and TRBJ1-5, with a possible D match to TRBD1 (6 bases). Trimming removed 3 bases at V and 2 bases at J, with 14 bases between. CDR3 size: 16 residues. The chain's CDR3 is CASSFARGAGNQPQHF. DNA for the CDR3: TGTGCCAGCAGTTTCGCGAGGGGGGCGGGCAATCAGCCCCAGCATTTT.

This chain joins TRBV6-5 and TRBJ2-7; D is ambiguous. V was trimmed by 0 bases and J by 6 bases, leaving 15 bases between them. CDR1 and CDR2 from the germline V gene are MNHEY and SVGAGI. The CDR3 is 15 residues long. The CDR3 protein is CASSYSRKPPGEQYF. In DNA form, the CDR3 reads TGTGCCAGCAGTTACTCCCGGAAACCCCCCGGCGAGCAGTACTTC.

This clonotype was found a few times. The chain employs TRBV6-6 and TRBJ2-1; 9 positions match TRBD2. CDR1 and CDR2 (germline): MNHNY, SVGAGI (reference sequence). The CDR3 has 12 residues. The J segment lost 10 bases and the V segment lost 6 bases, leaving 4 bases of the junction unmatched. Written as DNA, the CDR3 is TGTGCCAGCAGCGCACTAGCGGGCGAGCAGTTCTTC. Translating it yields CASSALAGEQFF.

This clonotype was recorded once. This chain links TRBV20-1 with TRBJ2-2, with TRBD2 identical over 8 bases. The length of the CDR3 is 15 residues. CDR1 and CDR2 from the germline V gene are DFQATT and SNEGSKA (reference sequence). V lost 0 bases to trimming and J lost 7 bases; unmatched junction nucleotides: 7. Here the CDR3 DNA reads TGCAGTGCTAGAGAAGGCGGGAGGATACGCGGGGAGCTGTTTTTT. Amino acid sequence: CSAREGGRIRGELFF.

The V and J genes are TRBV15 and TRBJ2-1; 11 nucleotides match TRBD2. This CDR3 is built from 16 residues. Germline CDR1 LNHNV, CDR2 YYDKDF (reference sequence). V dropped 3 bases and J dropped 7; count of bases not matched to a gene: 8. CDR3: CATSRELAGVRNEQFF. CDR3 in DNA: TGTGCCACCAGCAGGGAACTAGCGGGGGTCCGAAATGAGCAGTTCTTC.

The chain joins TRBV2 to TRBJ1-2; D gene uncertain. V lost 4 bases and J 0 bases, leaving 12 bases between the germline ends. Germline V gene lookup returns CDR1 SNHLY and CDR2 FYNNEI. The CDR3 extends over 15 amino acids. CDR3 nucleotides: TGTGCCAGCAGTGCCCGGACGCAGGCTAACTATGGCTACACCTTC. This translates into CASSARTQANYGYTF.

The rearrangement joins TRBV7-9 to TRBJ2-5; 7 bases are shared with TRBD1. With V trimmed by 2 bases and J by 2 bases, 5 bases remained unmatched. CDR1 and CDR2 from the germline V gene are SEHNR and FQNEAQ (reference sequence). The CDR3 has 15 amino acids. The CDR3 DNA sequence: TGTGCCAGCAGCTTAAAGGGACAGTCGCAAGAGACCCAGTACTTC. It specifies CASSLKGQSQETQYF.

The chain has TRBV20-1 and TRBJ1-3; D unresolved. Germline V gives CDR1 DFQATT, CDR2 SNEGSKA (reference sequence). CDR3 length: 14 residues. Trimming stripped 1 base from V and 1 base from J, with 8 bases between. The CDR3 is CSARARTSGNTIYF. CDR3 nucleotides: TGCAGTGCTAGAGCCCGAACTTCTGGAAACACCATATATTTT.

The chain recombines TRBV20-1 with TRBJ2-7; D possibly corresponds to TRBD2 (6 bases). Germline lookup yields CDR1 DFQATT and CDR2 SNEGSKA (reference sequence). This CDR3 is built from 15 residues. V lost 1 base, J lost 2 bases, and 15 bases lay in between. CDR3 in DNA: TGCAGTGCTAGAGCTCTAGCGTGGGCTACCTACGAGCAGTACTTC. Amino acids: CSARALAWATYEQYF.

This clonotype was observed a handful of times. V is TRBV12-3 or TRBV12-4 and J is TRBJ2-2; D possibly corresponds to TRBD2 (5 bases). V was trimmed by 2 bases and J by 7 bases, leaving 8 bases between them. The CDR3 runs 13 residues. DNA of the CDR3: TGTGCCAGCAGTTTACAGCGGCGCGGGGAGCTGTTTTTT. Its translation: CASSLQRRGELFF.

The chain uses TRBV24-1 and TRBJ2-3, with 10 nucleotides matching TRBD1. The germline V gene has CDR1 KGHDR and CDR2 SFDVKD. With 4 bases clipped from V and 0 bases from J, the junction kept 6 bases outside the gene matches. The CDR3 spans 17 residues. CDR3 protein: CATSDPRTGGSTDTQYF. CDR3 coding DNA: TGTGCCACCAGTGACCCGAGGACAGGGGGAAGCACAGATACGCAGTATTTT.

A single count supports this clonotype. The gene calls are TRBV15 and TRBJ2-6; D is uncertain. V was shortened by 6 bases and J by 0 bases, with 3 bases between the two germline ends. The germline V gene encodes CDR1 LNHNV and CDR2 YYDKDF (reference sequence). The CDR3 is 13 amino acids. The CDR3 reads CATRFSGANVLTF. CDR3 sequence (DNA): TGTGCCACCAGATTCTCTGGGGCCAACGTCCTGACTTTC.

The gene calls are TRBV6-5 and TRBJ1-2; no clear D. Germline assignment: CDR1 MNHEY and CDR2 SVGAGI. This CDR3 spans 14 amino acids. Trimming removed 0 bases at V and 4 bases at J, with 9 bases between. For the CDR3, the DNA is TGTGCCAGCAGTTACTCATCACTTGCCTATGGCTACACCTTC. Translating it yields CASSYSSLAYGYTF.

This clonotype was seen only a few times. V usage is TRBV12-3 or TRBV12-4 and J usage is TRBJ1-1, with D tentatively TRBD1 (5 bases). CDR3 length: 15 amino acids. V was clipped by 3 bases and J by 4 bases, with 15 bases between them. The CDR3: CASSLRRGKGTEAFF. The DNA of the CDR3 is TGTGCCAGCAGTTTGAGAAGGGGTAAAGGCACTGAAGCTTTCTTT.

This clonotype was counted only a few times. V is TRBV7-9 and J is TRBJ2-1; TRBD2 matches at 10 bases. Germline CDR1 and CDR2: SEHNR and FQNEAQ (reference sequence). V trimming: 1 base; J trimming: 5 bases; junction bases outside the gene matches: 8. The CDR3 spans 17 residues. CDR3 DNA sequence: TGTGCCAGCAGCTTAGGGGTGATAGCGGGAGGTGACAATGAGCAGTTCTTC. This codes for CASSLGVIAGGDNEQFF.

The chain joins TRBV5-6 to TRBJ1-5; maybe TRBD1 (5 bases). Trimming left V 0 bases short and J 5 bases short, with 12 bases between. The length of the CDR3 is 15 residues. Germline V lookup: CDR1 SGHDT, CDR2 YYEEEE. CDR3 nucleotide sequence: TGTGCCAGCAGCTTGGAACGAGACAGACATCAGCCCCAGCATTTT. This translates into CASSLERDRHQPQHF.

This clonotype has a handful of counts. The V gene is TRBV3-1, the J gene TRBJ1-1; D is perhaps TRBD1 (5 bases). The ends were cut back, 5 bases at V and 12 bases at J, with 16 bases in the middle. Per germline, CDR1 LGHDT and CDR2 YNNKEL (reference sequence). The CDR3 has 12 residues. CDR3 coding DNA: TGTGCCAGCAGCGGGGACGGGCAACGGACTTTCTTT. Protein product: CASSGDGQRTFF. Together with reference TRBV3-1 and TRBJ1-1, the CDR3 gives the full variable domain: DTAVSQTPKYLVTQMGNDKSIKCEQNLGHDTMYWYKQDSKKFLKIMFSYNNKELIINETVPNRFSPKSPDKAHLNLHINSLELGDSAVYFCASSGDGQRTFFGQGTRLTVV.